These 28 T cell receptor beta chains were all obtained from the same sample, sequenced in a study of blood T cells in healthy people across ages. Using a J-beta primer mix together with a sample-barcoded 5' primer, a second PCR was run for roughly 6 to 12 cycles. TCRdb re-derived calls from the 5' RACE reads in MiXCR, one entry per CDR3 protein. Among about 700,000 distinct CDR3 sequences, roughly 30% were seen once, and the ten largest hold 15%. The sequencing input was blood. The receptors come from a woman of 80 years or more in good health.

The chain is built from TRBV20-1 and TRBJ1-1; 7 bases match TRBD1. This CDR3 has 15 amino acids. The junction had 9 bases not matched to a gene; V was cut back by 5 bases and J by 0 bases. Germline V gene lookup returns CDR1 DFQATT and CDR2 SNEGSKA (reference sequence). The CDR3 loop reads CSAEAGGFMNTEAFF. The CDR3 DNA sequence: TGCAGTGCTGAAGCAGGGGGTTTCATGAACACTGAAGCTTTCTTT.

This clonotype was found many times. The V gene is TRBV30, the J gene TRBJ1-2, with 10 bases matching TRBD1. The ends lost 4 bases at V and 7 bases at J; junction bases unmatched: 9. CDR3 length: 14 residues. Germline V gives CDR1 GTSNPN, CDR2 SVGIG (reference sequence). CDR3 sequence: CAWNLGQGMGGYTF. For the CDR3, the DNA is TGTGCCTGGAATCTGGGACAGGGGATGGGTGGCTACACCTTC. Filled out from reference TRBV30 and TRBJ1-2, the complete variable domain reads SQTIHQWPATLVQPVGSPLSLECTVEGTSNPNLYWYRQAAGRGLQLLFYSVGIGQISSEVPQNLSASRPQDRQFILSSKKLLLSDSGFYLCAWNLGQGMGGYTFGSGTRLTVV.

This rearrangement joins TRBV20-1 to TRBJ2-3, with 10 bases fitting TRBD2. The CDR3 has 14 residues. V dropped 5 bases and J dropped 3; count of bases not matched to a gene: 5. Looked up from germline, CDR1 is DFQATT and CDR2 is SNEGSKA (reference sequence). The CDR3 spells CSAVAGGLTDTQYF. In DNA, the CDR3 is TGCAGTGCTGTAGCGGGGGGCCTTACAGATACGCAGTATTTT.

A note on this clonotype: A much larger clonotype is one base distant, so this may be a read error. This chain connects TRBV5-1 to TRBJ2-1, with D tentatively TRBD1 (6 bases). The assigned J gene may be wrong: the sequence end matches TRBJ2-7 better. The CDR3 runs to 17 residues. CDR1 and CDR2 from the germline V gene are SGHRS and YFSETQ. The CDR3 protein is CASSGGQGPSSYNEQYF. The CDR3 region has the DNA TGCGCCAGCAGCGGGGGCCAGGGCCCCAGCTCCTACAATGAGCAGTACTTC.

This clonotype was counted ten times or more. The gene calls are TRBV12-3 or TRBV12-4 and TRBJ1-5; tentative D call: TRBD1 (5 bases). V lost 6 bases and J 6 bases, leaving 18 bases between the germline ends. There are 15 residues in the CDR3. CDR3 bases: TGTGCCAGCAGGACTAGGGGAGGGGAAGGTCAGCCCCAGCATTTT. Translation gives CASRTRGGEGQPQHF.

There are many counts of this clonotype. The J gene is TRBJ2-5, the V gene TRBV11-2; TRBD1 matches 7 bases. From germline, CDR1 is SGHAT and CDR2 FQNNGV. CDR3 length: 15 amino acids. Trimming at V came to 3 bases and at J to 5 bases, leaving 9 bases not matched to a gene. The CDR3 nucleotides are TGTGCCAGCAGCTTTCCGACAGGGCTTGTGGAGACCCAGTACTTC. This translates into CASSFPTGLVETQYF.

This clonotype occurred many times. The chain carries TRBV20-1 and TRBJ2-1; D remains ambiguous. The germline V and J ends were trimmed by 3 bases and 4 bases, with 10 bases remaining between them. Germline CDR1 reads DFQATT; CDR2 reads SNEGSKA (reference sequence). This CDR3 is built from 13 residues. The CDR3 is CSARHNGYNEQFF. The CDR3 DNA reads TGCAGTGCTAGGCACAACGGTTACAATGAGCAGTTCTTC.

On this clonotype: With a much larger clone just one base away, this may be a read error. The chain carries TRBV20-1 and TRBJ1-2; D ambiguous. CDR3 length: 12 amino acids. Germline V gene lookup returns CDR1 DFQATT and CDR2 SNEGSKA (reference sequence). DNA of the CDR3: TGCAGGGCTAGAGAGGGCCTGCGGGGCTACACCTTC. This translates into CRAREGLRGYTF.

This clonotype turned up a few times. V is TRBV5-1 and J is TRBJ1-1; D not certain. CDR3 length equals 14 residues. V shed 0 bases and J shed 4 bases, with 10 bases lying between them. Germline V CDR1 and CDR2: SGHRS, YFSETQ. The CDR3 sequence: CASSLAGVGTEAFF. In DNA, the CDR3 is TGCGCCAGCAGCTTGGCCGGTGTAGGCACTGAAGCTTTCTTT. Full variable domain (outside the CDR3, taken from reference TRBV5-1 and TRBJ1-1): KAGVTQTPRYLIKTRGQQVTLSCSPISGHRSVSWYQQTPGQGLQFLFEYFSETQRNKGNFPGRFSGRQFSNSRSEMNVSTLELGDSALYLCASSLAGVGTEAFFGQGTRLTVV.

This clonotype appeared a few times. The chain employs TRBV6-5 and TRBJ1-2; TRBD1 is a possible D gene (6 bases). Trimming pared 6 bases from V and 6 bases from J, leaving 14 bases between. The CDR3 is made up of 13 amino acids. Germline CDR1 MNHEY, CDR2 SVGAGI. The chain's CDR3 is CASSRGQLDGYTF. CDR3 sequence (DNA): TGTGCCAGCAGCAGAGGACAGTTGGATGGCTACACCTTC.

J is TRBJ2-5 and V is TRBV7-2, with D unclear. CDR3 size: 14 residues. In germline, CDR1 is SGHTA, CDR2 FQGNSA. V was pared by 1 base and J by 5 bases, with 11 bases between. CDR3 in DNA: TGTGCCAGCAGCTTAGTTTCTGGGTGGGAGACCCAGTACTTC. It encodes CASSLVSGWETQYF.

This clonotype showed up many times. V usage is TRBV29-1 and J usage is TRBJ2-7, with 16 bases aligning to TRBD2. This CDR3 has 15 residues. Looked up from germline, CDR1 is SQVTM and CDR2 is ANQGSEA. Trimming cost V 4 bases and J 2 bases; bases outside gene matches: 2. The CDR3 DNA follows: TGCAGCGTTGGGGGACTAGCGGGGGGGGCCTACGAGCAGTACTTC. Amino acid sequence: CSVGGLAGGAYEQYF.

Notes on this clonotype: The junction departs from germline at one end; a sequencing error may be responsible. CDR3 nucleotide sequence: TGCGCCAACAGCCAATGGACCTCCGCTGGGACAGGTTTCTGCTACGAGCAGTACTTC. This translates into CANSQWTSAGTGFCYEQYF. The V gene is TRBV5-1, the J gene TRBJ2-5; 8 bases map to TRBD1. The J call is doubtful: the DNA matches TRBJ2-7 better. Looked up from germline, CDR1 is SGHRS and CDR2 is YFSETQ. This CDR3 region has 19 residues.

Comment on this clonotype: A much larger clone sits a single nucleotide away, making a read error possible. This rearrangement joins TRBV2 to TRBJ2-3; a possible D gene is TRBD2 (7 bases). Germline values: CDR1 SNHLY, CDR2 FYNNEI. The CDR3 consists of 15 residues. Trimming pared 8 bases from V and 6 bases from J, leaving 21 bases between. The CDR3 loop reads CASSYDRGAVDTQYF. The DNA of the CDR3 is TGTGCCAGCTCCTACGATCGGGGGGCTGTGGATACGCAGTATTTT.

The sample holds a few counts of this clonotype. Just one base apart from a much larger clone, this may be a read error. V usage is TRBV5-1 and J usage is TRBJ2-5; 8 bases match TRBD2. With 6 bases clipped from V and 11 bases from J, the junction kept 18 bases outside the gene matches. The CDR3 length is 15 residues. CDR1 and CDR2 from the germline V gene are SGHRS and YFSETQ. The CDR3 spells CASTIGGLGSHEQYF. In DNA form, the CDR3 reads TGCGCCAGCACTATCGGGGGACTAGGGTCCCATGAGCAGTACTTC. The whole variable domain, remainder taken from reference TRBV5-1 and TRBJ2-5, is KAGVTQTPRYLIKTRGQQVTLSCSPISGHRSVSWYQQTPGQGLQFLFEYFSETQRNKGNFPGRFSGRQFSNSRSEMNVSTLELGDSALYLCASTIGGLGSHEQYFGPGTRLLVL.

This clonotype was counted at least ten times. The rearrangement uses TRBV20-1 and TRBJ2-3; D is uncertain. In germline, CDR1 is DFQATT, CDR2 SNEGSKA (reference sequence). This CDR3 has 12 residues. The V end was cut by 3 bases, the J end by 6 bases, with 10 bases between. This chain's CDR3 is CSARHKVDTQYF. The CDR3 coding sequence is TGCAGTGCTAGGCATAAGGTGGATACGCAGTATTTT.

Worth noting for this clonotype: A much larger clone sits a single nucleotide away, making a read error possible. The chain combines TRBV7-2 with TRBJ2-7; D possibly uses TRBD1 or TRBD2 (6 bases each). CDR3 length: 16 amino acids. Per the germline V gene, CDR1 is SGHTA and CDR2 is FQGNSA. CDR3 coding DNA: TGTGTCAGCAGCTTTAGAACCCGGGGGCTTCCCTACGAGCAGTACTTC. Amino acids: CVSSFRTRGLPYEQYF.

This clonotype was detected ten times or more. This chain uses TRBV6-6 with TRBJ1-1, with a weak D call TRBD1 (6 bases). The CDR3 length is 17 residues. The V end lost 0 bases, the J end lost 0 bases, and 14 bases lay between the germline ends. The germline V gene encodes CDR1 MNHNY and CDR2 SVGAGI (reference sequence). The CDR3 region is CASSYSTRGGLNTEAFF. The DNA of the CDR3 is TGTGCCAGCAGTTACTCGACCAGGGGTGGTTTGAACACTGAAGCTTTCTTT.

Remarks on this clonotype: A much larger clone lies one base from this, so it may be a read error. CDR3 residues: CASSEEGSREKLFF. CDR3 DNA: TGCGCCAGCAGCGAAGAGGGTTCTCGGGAAAAACTGTTTTTT. The J gene is TRBJ1-4, the V gene TRBV5-1; unclear D gene. The CDR3 has 14 amino acids. Germline assignment: CDR1 SGHRS and CDR2 YFSETQ. V lost 4 bases, J lost 8 bases, and 15 bases lay in between.

J is TRBJ2-2 and V is TRBV20-1; D is undetermined. From germline, CDR1 is DFQATT and CDR2 SNEGSKA (reference sequence). The CDR3 is 14 amino acids. The V gene lost 6 bases and the J gene lost 4 bases, with 15 bases spanning the gap. CDR3 sequence: CSAASRVVTGELFF. As DNA, the CDR3 is TGCAGTGCCGCATCAAGGGTGGTCACCGGGGAGCTGTTTTTT.

This chain connects TRBV6-6 to TRBJ1-5; 8 nucleotides line up with TRBD1. V shed 5 bases and J 6 bases; nucleotides not matched to a gene: 6. The CDR3 consists of 14 residues. Germline loops: CDR1 MNHNY, CDR2 SVGAGI (reference sequence). This CDR3 reads CASSNRQGSQPQHF. The CDR3 DNA reads TGTGCCAGCAGTAACCGACAGGGGAGTCAGCCCCAGCATTTT.

Ten or more counts support this clonotype. V gene TRBV12-3 or TRBV12-4 combines with J gene TRBJ2-5, with 10 bases fitting TRBD2. This CDR3 is 16 amino acids long. With 5 bases clipped from V and 1 base from J, the junction kept 7 bases outside the gene matches. The CDR3 DNA reads as TGTGCCAGCAGTGGTTCTAGCGGGGGTTTCCAAGAGACCCAGTACTTC. The encoded protein is CASSGSSGGFQETQYF.

In this sample, this clonotype turned up many times. A much larger clone sits a single nucleotide away, making a read error possible. The chain combines TRBV5-1 with TRBJ1-2, with TRBD1 matching 7 bases. Germline V gene lookup returns CDR1 SGHRS and CDR2 YFSETQ. This CDR3 is built from 15 residues. The V and J ends lost 0 bases and 6 bases, in that order; junction bases with no gene match: 8. CDR3 in DNA: TGCGCCAGCAGCTTGGGGACAGTCCAGGGGGATGGCTACACCTTC. It encodes CASSLGTVQGDGYTF. Complete variable domain (other parts from reference TRBV5-1 and TRBJ1-2): KAGVTQTPRYLIKTRGQQVTLSCSPISGHRSVSWYQQTPGQGLQFLFEYFSETQRNKGNFPGRFSGRQFSNSRSEMNVSTLELGDSALYLCASSLGTVQGDGYTFGSGTRLTVV.

The sample holds many counts of this clonotype. The chain carries TRBV18 and TRBJ1-2; D not resolved. The CDR3 runs 13 residues. CDR1 is KGHSH, CDR2 LQKENI, per germline. Trimming took off 2 bases at V and 7 bases at J, with 11 bases between the two ends. This CDR3 is CASSPSGEGGYTF. The CDR3 DNA sequence: TGTGCCAGCTCACCATCGGGAGAAGGTGGCTACACCTTC. The full variable domain, its missing parts supplied by reference TRBV18 and TRBJ1-2, is NAGVMQNPRHLVRRRGQEARLRCSPMKGHSHVYWYRQLPEEGLKFMVYLQKENIIDESGMPKERFSAEFPKEGPSILRIQQVVRGDSAAYFCASSPSGEGGYTFGSGTRLTVV.

This clonotype appeared many times. This chain links TRBV7-9 with TRBJ2-1; TRBD1 aligns across 7 bases. The CDR3 extends over 14 amino acids. The germline gives CDR1 SEHNR, CDR2 FQNEAQ (reference sequence). Losses at the gene ends were 5 bases for V and 0 bases for J; bases not matched to a gene: 1. The CDR3 here is CASSRDSSYNEQFF. The CDR3 DNA reads as TGTGCCAGCAGCCGGGACAGCTCCTACAATGAGCAGTTCTTC. Supplemented by reference TRBV7-9 and TRBJ2-1, the full variable domain reads DTGVSQNPRHKITKRGQNVTFRCDPISEHNRLYWYRQTLGQGPEFLTYFQNEAQLEKSRLLSDRFSAERPKGSFSTLEIQRTEQGDSAMYLCASSRDSSYNEQFFGPGTRLTVL.

The V and J genes are TRBV6-1 and TRBJ1-1; no definite D call. The germline V and J ends were trimmed by 5 bases and 0 bases, with 7 bases remaining between them. Germline loops: CDR1 MNHNS, CDR2 SASEGT. The CDR3 spans 13 residues. For the CDR3, the DNA is TGTGCCAGCAGTAGGTGGGTGAACACTGAAGCTTTCTTT. As protein: CASSRWVNTEAFF.

This chain joins TRBV5-1 and TRBJ1-1; 7 nucleotides line up with TRBD1. CDR1 and CDR2 (germline): SGHRS, YFSETQ. The CDR3 is 14 amino acids. With V trimmed by 0 bases and J by 6 bases, 5 bases remained unmatched. The CDR3 is CASSLGGGQAEAFF. CDR3 nucleotide sequence: TGCGCCAGCAGCTTGGGGGGCGGACAGGCTGAAGCTTTCTTT.

For this clonotype: This may stem from a read error, because a much larger clone lies one nucleotide away. The chain has TRBV6-6 and TRBJ1-1; D unclear. The CDR3 sequence is 13 residues long. Trimming stripped 5 bases from V and 5 bases from J, with 12 bases between. Per the germline V gene, CDR1 is MNHNY and CDR2 is SVGAGI (reference sequence). The chain's CDR3 is CASSASGMTEAFF. DNA of the CDR3: TGTGCCAGCAGTGCCTCCGGGATGACTGAAGCTTTCTTT.